This T cell receptor (beta chain) stems from a study of blood T cell repertoires in COVID-19. In the authors' workflow: Cell counts per sample came from amplifying reference gene primers. Using immunoSEQ multiplex PCR, the repertoire was profiled, and TCRdb retains in-frame clones only, with some absent. V and J calls and clone size are given by that table; D and trimming were obtained from the DNA. The top ten clones hold approximately 3.9% of a sample with 95,000 to 150,000 clones, 80% to 85% of them seen once. V was clipped by 3 bases and J by 11 bases; unmatched bases: 10. The CDR3 has 14 amino acids. Per germline, CDR1 GTSNPN and CDR2 SVGIG (reference sequence).

V usage is TRBV30 and J usage is TRBJ1-2, with 12 positions matching TRBD1. The receptor comes from a woman aged 25 to 45 who had recovered from COVID-19. The specimen was PBMCs or T cells enriched from blood (not recorded which). In DNA form, the CDR3 reads TGTGCCTGGAGCCGGGACAGGGGGCTACTCGGATACACCTTC. It translates to CAWSRDRGLLGYTF.